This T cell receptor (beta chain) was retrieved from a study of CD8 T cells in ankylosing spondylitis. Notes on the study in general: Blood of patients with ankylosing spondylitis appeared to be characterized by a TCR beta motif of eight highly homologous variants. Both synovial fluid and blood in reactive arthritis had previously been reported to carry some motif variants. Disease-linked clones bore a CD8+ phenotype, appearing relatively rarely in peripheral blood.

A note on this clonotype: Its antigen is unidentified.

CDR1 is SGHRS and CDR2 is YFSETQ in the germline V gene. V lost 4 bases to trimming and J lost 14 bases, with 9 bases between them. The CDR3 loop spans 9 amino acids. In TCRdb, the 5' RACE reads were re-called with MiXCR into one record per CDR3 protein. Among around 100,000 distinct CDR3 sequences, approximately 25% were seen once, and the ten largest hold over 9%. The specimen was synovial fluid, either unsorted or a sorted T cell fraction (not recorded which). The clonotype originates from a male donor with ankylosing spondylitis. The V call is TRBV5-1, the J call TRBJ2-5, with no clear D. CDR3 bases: TGCGCCAGCAGCCGGGTGACCTACTTC. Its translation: CASSRVTYF. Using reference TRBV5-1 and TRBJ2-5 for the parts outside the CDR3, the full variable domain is KAGVTQTPRYLIKTRGQQVTLSCSPISGHRSVSWYQQTPGQGLQFLFEYFSETQRNKGNFPGRFSGRQFSNSRSEMNVSTLELGDSALYLCASSRVTYFGPGTRLLVL.